This is a list of T cell receptor beta chains from one sample in a study of identifying expanded T cells in peripheral blood. The assay was immunoSEQ multiplex PCR, and TCRdb's table has in-frame clones only and misses some. This sample has about 86,000 clones, with around 83% found just once. Sequencing input: blood. The receptors come from a person between 18 and 69 years old in good health. Both conserved end residues are part of each CDR3. D genes are given only for firm matches. Clone size, where shown, is once, few, many, or a class for clones that have expanded.

V: TRBV11-2
size: NA
J: TRBJ2-3
D: NA
CDR3: CASSLGDTQYF
DNA: TGTGCCAGCAGCTTAGGGGATACGCAGTATTTT

V: TRBV4-3
size: NA
J: TRBJ2-2
D: NA
CDR3: CASSQVRGSLNTGELFF
DNA: TGCGCCAGCAGCCAGGTCCGGGGGAGCCTGAACACCGGGGAGCTGTTTTTT

V: TRBV25-1
size: NA
J: TRBJ2-7
D: NA
CDR3: CASRSSSYEQYF
DNA: TGTGCCAGCAGGAGTTCTTCCTACGAGCAGTACTTC

V: TRBV30
size: NA
J: TRBJ2-3
D: NA
CDR3: CASTTTSTDTQYF
DNA: TGTGCCTCCACTACTACTTCCACAGATACGCAGTATTTT

V: TRBV5-6
size: NA
J: TRBJ1-5
D: NA
CDR3: CASSLRGGGNQPQHF
DNA: TGTGCCAGCAGCTTGAGGGGTGGGGGCAATCAGCCCCAGCATTTT

V: TRBV2
size: NA
J: TRBJ1-2
D: TRBD1
CDR3: CASKRQGVVVSGYTF
DNA: TGTGCCAGCAAGAGACAGGGGGTGGTGGTGTCTGGCTACACCTTC

V: TRBV11-2
size: NA
J: TRBJ2-7
D: NA
CDR3: CASSPTDLIYEQYF
DNA: TGTGCCAGCAGCCCGACGGACCTTATCTACGAGCAGTACTTC

V: TRBV23-1
size: NA
J: TRBJ1-3
D: NA
CDR3: CASSRGRTARGYSGNTIYF
DNA: TGCGCCAGCAGTCGGGGGCGGACGGCGAGGGGATACTCTGGAAACACCATATATTTT

V: TRBV23-1
size: NA
J: TRBJ2-1
D: NA
CDR3: CASSGRNEQFF
DNA: TGCGCCAGCAGTGGGAGAAATGAGCAGTTCTTC

V: TRBV11-2
size: NA
J: TRBJ2-7
D: TRBD1
CDR3: CASSLGTAYEQYF
DNA: TGTGCCAGCAGCCTAGGGACAGCCTACGAGCAGTACTTC

V: TRBV6-1
size: NA
J: TRBJ2-4
D: TRBD1
CDR3: CASSEPWKDRGKDIQYF
DNA: TGTGCCAGCAGTGAACCGTGGAAGGACAGGGGGAAGGACATTCAGTACTTC

V: TRBV11-2
size: NA
J: TRBJ1-1
D: NA
CDR3: CASSLEGAGGVTFF
DNA: TGTGCCAGCAGCTTAGAGGGGGCGGGTGGGGTAACTTTCTTT

V: TRBV6-1
size: few
J: TRBJ1-5
D: NA
CDR3: CASRLGQYQPQHF
DNA: TGTGCCAGCAGGCTCGGACAATATCAGCCCCAGCATTTT

V: TRBV19
size: NA
J: TRBJ1-2
D: NA
CDR3: CASSTGGGYTF
DNA: TGTGCCAGTAGTACGGGGGGCGGCTACACCTTC

V: TRBV18
size: NA
J: TRBJ2-7
D: NA
CDR3: CASSPPRTVAPYEQYF
DNA: TGTGCCAGCTCACCACCGAGGACAGTTGCTCCCTACGAGCAGTACTTC